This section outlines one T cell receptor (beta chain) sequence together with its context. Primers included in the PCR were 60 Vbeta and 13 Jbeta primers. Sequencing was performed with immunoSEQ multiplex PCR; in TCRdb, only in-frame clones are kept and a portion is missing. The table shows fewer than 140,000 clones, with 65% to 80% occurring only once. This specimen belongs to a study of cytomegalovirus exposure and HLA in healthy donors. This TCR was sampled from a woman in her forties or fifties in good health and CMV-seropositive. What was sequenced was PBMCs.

CDR3 region: CASSEALAGGGELFF. The CDR3 bases are TGTGCCAGCAGTGAGGCGCTAGCGGGGGGCGGGGAGCTGTTTTTT. This rearrangement joins TRBV2 to TRBJ2-2; TRBD2 aligns across 11 bases. The V gene's germline CDR1 is SNHLY and CDR2 FYNNEI. J was trimmed by 7 bases and V by 3 bases; bases with no gene match: 4. The CDR3 runs to 15 residues.